This TCR beta chain derives from a study of blood T cells in healthy people across ages. Together with a sample-barcoded 5' primer, a J-beta primer mix was included in a second PCR lasting about 7 to 11 cycles. A single record per CDR3 protein comes from TCRdb applying MiXCR to the 5' RACE reads. This repertoire shows about 1.6 million distinct CDR3 sequences, around 35% found once; its top ten account for approximately 11%. Germline assignment: CDR1 MDHEN and CDR2 SYDVKM. The V end lost 2 bases, the J end lost 3 bases, and 13 bases lay between the germline ends. This CDR3 contains 15 residues. The TCR was taken from a woman in her 30s in good health. Sequences were obtained from blood. This chain joins TRBV28 and TRBJ2-5; tentatively, D is TRBD1 or TRBD2 (5 bases each). Written as DNA, the CDR3 is TGTGCCAGCAGTTTAAGCTTCTTGGGGGAAGAGACCCAGTACTTC. This sequence encodes CASSLSFLGEETQYF.